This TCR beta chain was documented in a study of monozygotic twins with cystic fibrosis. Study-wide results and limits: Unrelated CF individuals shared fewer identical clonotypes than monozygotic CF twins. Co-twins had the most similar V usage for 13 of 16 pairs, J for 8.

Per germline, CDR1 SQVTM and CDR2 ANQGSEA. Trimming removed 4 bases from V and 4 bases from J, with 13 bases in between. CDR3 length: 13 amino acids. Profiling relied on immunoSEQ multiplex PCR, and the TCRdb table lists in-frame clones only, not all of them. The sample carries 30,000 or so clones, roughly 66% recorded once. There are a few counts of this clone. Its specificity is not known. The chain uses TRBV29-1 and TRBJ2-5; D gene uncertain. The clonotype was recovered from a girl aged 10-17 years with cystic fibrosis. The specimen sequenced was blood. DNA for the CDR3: TGCAGCGTTGGAGGCTCCAGCATAGAGACCCAGTACTTC. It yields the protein CSVGGSSIETQYF. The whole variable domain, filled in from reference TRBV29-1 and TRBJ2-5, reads SAVISQKPSRDICQRGTSLTIQCQVDSQVTMMFWYRQQPGQSLTLIATANQGSEATYESGFVIDKFPISRPNLTFSTLTVSNMSPEDSSIYLCSVGGSSIETQYFGPGTRLLVL.